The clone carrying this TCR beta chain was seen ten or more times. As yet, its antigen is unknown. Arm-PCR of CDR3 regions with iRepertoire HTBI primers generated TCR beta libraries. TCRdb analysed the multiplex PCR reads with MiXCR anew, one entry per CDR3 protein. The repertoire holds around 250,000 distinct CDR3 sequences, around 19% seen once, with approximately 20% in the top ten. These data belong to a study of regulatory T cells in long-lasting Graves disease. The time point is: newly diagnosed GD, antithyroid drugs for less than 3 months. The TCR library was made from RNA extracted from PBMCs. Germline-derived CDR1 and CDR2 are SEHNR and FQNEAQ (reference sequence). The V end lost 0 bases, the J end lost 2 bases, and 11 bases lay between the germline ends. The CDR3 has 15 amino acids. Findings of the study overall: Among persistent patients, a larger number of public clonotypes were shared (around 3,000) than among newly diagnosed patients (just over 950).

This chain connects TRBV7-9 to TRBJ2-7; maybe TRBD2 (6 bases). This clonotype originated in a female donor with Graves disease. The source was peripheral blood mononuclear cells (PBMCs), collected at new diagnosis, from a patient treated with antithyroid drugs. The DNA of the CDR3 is TGTGCCAGCAGCTTAGCGGGAGGTGGAGCCTACGAGCAGTACTTC. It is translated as CASSLAGGGAYEQYF.